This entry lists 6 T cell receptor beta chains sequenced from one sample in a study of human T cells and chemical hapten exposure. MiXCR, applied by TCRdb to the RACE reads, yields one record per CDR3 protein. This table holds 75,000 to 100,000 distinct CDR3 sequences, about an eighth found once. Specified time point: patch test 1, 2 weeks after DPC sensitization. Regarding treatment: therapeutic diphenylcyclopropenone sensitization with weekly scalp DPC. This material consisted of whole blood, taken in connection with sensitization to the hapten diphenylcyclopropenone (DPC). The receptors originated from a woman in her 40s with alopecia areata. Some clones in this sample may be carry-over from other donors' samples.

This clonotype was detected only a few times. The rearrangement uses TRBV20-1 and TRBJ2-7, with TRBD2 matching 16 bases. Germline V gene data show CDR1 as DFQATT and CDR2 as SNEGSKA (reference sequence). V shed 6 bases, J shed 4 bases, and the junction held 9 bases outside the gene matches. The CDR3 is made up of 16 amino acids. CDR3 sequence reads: CSAVGTSGRAVYEQYF. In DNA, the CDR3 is TGCAGTGCGGTCGGGACTAGCGGGAGGGCCGTTTACGAGCAGTACTTC.

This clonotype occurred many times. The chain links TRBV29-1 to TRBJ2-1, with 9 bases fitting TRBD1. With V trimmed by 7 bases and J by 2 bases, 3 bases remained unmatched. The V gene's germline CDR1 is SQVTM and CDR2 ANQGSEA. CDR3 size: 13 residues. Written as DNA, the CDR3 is TGCAGCGCCGGGGACAGGGCCTACAATGAGCAGTTCTTC. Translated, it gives CSAGDRAYNEQFF.

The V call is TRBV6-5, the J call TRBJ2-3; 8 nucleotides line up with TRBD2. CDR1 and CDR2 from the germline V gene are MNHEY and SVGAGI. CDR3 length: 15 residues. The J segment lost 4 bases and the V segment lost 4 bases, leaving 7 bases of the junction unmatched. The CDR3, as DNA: TGTGCCAGCAGTTCGAGGACTAGCCCCCCAGATACGCAGTATTTT. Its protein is CASSSRTSPPDTQYF.

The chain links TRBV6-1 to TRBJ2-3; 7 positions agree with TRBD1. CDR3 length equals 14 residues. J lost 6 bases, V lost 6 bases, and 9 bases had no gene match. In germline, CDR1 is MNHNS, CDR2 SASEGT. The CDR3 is CASRGDSTVDTQYF. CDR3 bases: TGTGCCAGCAGGGGGGACAGTACCGTGGATACGCAGTATTTT.

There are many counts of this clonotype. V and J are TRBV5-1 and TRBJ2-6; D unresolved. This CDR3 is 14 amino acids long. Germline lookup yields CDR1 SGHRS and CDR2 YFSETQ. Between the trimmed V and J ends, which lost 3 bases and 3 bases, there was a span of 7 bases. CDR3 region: CASSYGYGANVLTF. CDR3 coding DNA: TGCGCCAGCAGCTATGGGTATGGGGCCAACGTCCTGACTTTC.

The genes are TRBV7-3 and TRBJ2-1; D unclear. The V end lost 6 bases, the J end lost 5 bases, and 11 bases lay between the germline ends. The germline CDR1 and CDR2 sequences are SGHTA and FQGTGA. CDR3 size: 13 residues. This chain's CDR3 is CASSPGRNNEQFF. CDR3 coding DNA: TGTGCCAGCAGTCCCGGACGGAACAATGAGCAGTTCTTC.